This T cell receptor beta chain appears in the sequencing data of a study of CD8+ T cells in alopecia areata. Turning to this clone: Its antigen is still unknown.

After isolation, RNA underwent reverse transcription to generate cDNA as the sequencing template. Clones were read by immunoSEQ multiplex PCR, and TCRdb kept only the in-frame ones, dropping some. The sample lists about 150,000 clones; 62% were seen once. CD4+ and CD8+ T cells were sorted from PBMCs. The germline V gene has CDR1 SQVTM and CDR2 ANQGSEA. V lost 4 bases and J lost 4, with 13 bases in between. The CDR3 spans 14 residues. Overall study results and limits: Between patients, shared TCR sequences were less clear than in mice. This was possibly due in part to HLA diversity in the patient population. Scalp samples also contribute reads from the resident alphabeta T cells found in normal skin. Across lesional scalp, and particularly alopecia totalis/universalis, clonality surpassed that of normal scalp.

This chain links TRBV29-1 with TRBJ2-2; TRBD1 is a possible D gene (5 bases). The specimen sequenced was CD8+ T cells sorted from blood. This sequence originates from a human donor in good health. The CDR3 nucleotides read TGCAGCGTTGTAGGCAGGGATGGCACCGGGGAGCTGTTTTTT. It is translated as CSVVGRDGTGELFF.